A single sample gave rise to the 26 T cell receptor beta chains below, sequenced in a study of OX40 agonist ivuxolimab in advanced cancers. The table came from immunoSEQ multiplex PCR; TCRdb's copy has only in-frame clones and leaves some out. The data show roughly 45,000 clones, with over 75% seen just once and roughly 3.2% held by the top ten. The sequences come from CD4+ or CD8+ T cells sorted from blood, collected in a trial of the OX40 agonist ivuxolimab. Source of these receptors: an adult with an advanced solid tumor such as melanoma, head and neck, liver or kidney cancer.

This clone was observed a single time. The V gene is TRBV5-1, the J gene TRBJ1-4, with 7 bases matching TRBD1. V shed 4 bases, J shed 0 bases, and the junction held 3 bases outside the gene matches. The CDR3 runs to 15 residues. In germline, CDR1 is SGHRS, CDR2 YFSETQ. CDR3 amino acids: CASSRQGATNEKLFF. CDR3 sequence (DNA): TGCGCCAGCAGCAGACAGGGCGCAACTAATGAAAAACTGTTTTTT.

The rearrangement joins TRBV27 to TRBJ2-1, with 10 bases identical to TRBD2. The V segment lost 3 bases and the J segment 7 bases; nucleotides outside the gene matches: 12. The CDR3 consists of 17 residues. Germline V gene data show CDR1 as MNHEY and CDR2 as SMNVEV (reference sequence). DNA for the CDR3: TGTGCCAGCAGTTTTAATACGGGAGCGGGAGGGCTGAATGAGCAGTTCTTC. Its translation: CASSFNTGAGGLNEQFF.

The gene calls are TRBV19 and TRBJ1-5, with D possibly TRBD1 on 5 matching bases. V lost 3 bases and J lost 4, with 13 bases in between. Germline values: CDR1 LNHDA, CDR2 SQIVND (reference sequence). CDR3 length equals 15 residues. CDR3 amino acids: CASSILGAANQPQHF. CDR3 in DNA: TGTGCCAGTAGTATCCTCGGGGCCGCTAATCAGCCCCAGCATTTT.

The gene calls are TRBV5-8 and TRBJ2-1; 9 bases line up with TRBD2. The CDR3 contains 15 residues. Unmatched junction bases numbered 8, after V lost 3 bases and J lost 7 bases. Germline V gene data show CDR1 as SGHTS and CDR2 as YDEGEE. The CDR3 DNA reads TGTGCCAGCAGCTATGGGACTAGCCACCGGAATGAGCAGTTCTTC. Translated, it gives CASSYGTSHRNEQFF.

This chain connects TRBV9 to TRBJ1-3; TRBD1 might be the D (6 bases). The CDR3 has 15 amino acids. V lost 3 bases and J 0 bases, leaving 10 bases between the germline ends. Germline-derived CDR1 and CDR2 are SGDLS and YYNGEE. The CDR3 spells CASSAHRDSGNTIYF. CDR3 nucleotide sequence: TGTGCCAGCAGCGCCCACAGGGACTCTGGAAACACCATATATTTT. The variable domain in full, completed from reference TRBV9 and TRBJ1-3, reads DSGVTQTPKHLITATGQRVTLRCSPRSGDLSVYWYQQSLDQGLQFLIQYYNGEERAKGNILERFSAQQFPDLHSELNLSSLELGDSALYFCASSAHRDSGNTIYFGEGSWLTVV.

The rearrangement joins TRBV6-1 to TRBJ1-3, with D hard to call. Germline V gene data show CDR1 as MNHNS and CDR2 as SASEGT. V was trimmed by 6 bases and J by 0 bases, leaving 6 bases between them. CDR3 size: 13 residues. CDR3 bases: TGTGCCAGCAGAGAGAGCTCTGGAAACACCATATATTTT. It yields the protein CASRESSGNTIYF.

The CDR3 sequence is CASSLGGAGDPYEQFF. The DNA for the CDR3 is TGCGCCAGCAGCCTAGGAGGAGCGGGAGATCCGTATGAGCAGTTCTTC. The chain joins TRBV4-1 to TRBJ2-1, with 8 bases identical to TRBD2. Trimming cost V 4 bases and J 8 bases; bases outside gene matches: 13. The V gene's germline CDR1 is MGHRA and CDR2 YSYEKL. This CDR3 spans 16 amino acids.

This chain uses TRBV27 with TRBJ1-5, with 7 bases fitting TRBD1. Losses at the gene ends were 3 bases for V and 2 bases for J; bases not matched to a gene: 4. The CDR3 is made up of 15 amino acids. Germline CDR1 is MNHEY and CDR2 is SMNVEV (reference sequence). The CDR3 is CASSFGQGGNQPQHF. DNA of the CDR3: TGTGCCAGCAGTTTTGGGCAGGGGGGCAATCAGCCCCAGCATTTT.

The V call is TRBV19, the J call TRBJ2-1; TRBD2 matches at 8 bases. Germline-derived CDR1 and CDR2 are LNHDA and SQIVND (reference sequence). CDR3 length: 19 residues. V shed 3 bases, J shed 7 bases, and the junction held 20 bases outside the gene matches. The CDR3 loop is CASSMPGLSISGSFNEQFF. The CDR3 nucleotides read TGTGCCAGTAGTATGCCGGGGCTCTCCATCAGCGGGAGCTTTAATGAGCAGTTCTTC. Full variable domain (rest looked up from reference TRBV19 and TRBJ2-1): DGGITQSPKYLFRKEGQNVTLSCEQNLNHDAMYWYRQDPGQGLRLIYYSQIVNDFQKGDIAEGYSVSREKKESFPLTVTSAQKNPTAFYLCASSMPGLSISGSFNEQFFGPGTRLTVL.

The rearrangement joins TRBV27 to TRBJ2-3, with D unclear. CDR1 and CDR2 from the germline V gene are MNHEY and SMNVEV (reference sequence). The CDR3 contains 10 residues. Trimming cost V 8 bases and J 4 bases, with 4 bases left between them. The chain's CDR3 is CASFADTQYF. CDR3 nucleotide sequence: TGTGCCAGCTTTGCAGATACGCAGTATTTT.

The chain is built from TRBV2 and TRBJ2-7; D unresolved. CDR1 and CDR2 (germline): SNHLY, FYNNEI. V lost 2 bases and J 2 bases, leaving 16 bases between the germline ends. The CDR3 contains 16 residues. The CDR3 DNA sequence: TGTGCCAGCAGTGAACCAGGTTCGATACTTCCCTACGAGCAGTACTTC. Protein: CASSEPGSILPYEQYF.

The chain recombines TRBV5-1 with TRBJ2-1; 15 nucleotides line up with TRBD2. Germline CDR1 SGHRS, CDR2 YFSETQ. This CDR3 is 16 amino acids long. V was clipped by 4 bases and J by 7 bases; unmatched bases: 6. For the CDR3, the DNA is TGCGCCAGCAGCGGGACGGGACTAGCGGGGGGAAATGAGCAGTTCTTC. Encoded protein: CASSGTGLAGGNEQFF.

The chain links TRBV7-1 to TRBJ2-7; D is perhaps TRBD1 or TRBD2 (5 bases each). TRBV7-1 falls under the ORF class, with uncertain function. Trimming took 4 bases from V and 5 from J, leaving 15 bases between them. The CDR3 is made up of 14 amino acids. CDR3 residues: CASSLALGVNEQYF. The CDR3 DNA reads TGTGCCAGCAGCTTAGCGCTGGGGGTGAACGAGCAGTACTTC.

This clone has only one observation. The chain employs TRBV18 and TRBJ1-5; D not resolved. V gave up 2 bases and J gave up 6 bases, with 8 bases separating them. Germline values: CDR1 KGHSH, CDR2 LQKENI. This CDR3 comprises 13 residues. For the CDR3, the DNA is TGTGCCAGCTCACCAACTCAAACTCAGCCCCAGCATTTT. The encoded protein is CASSPTQTQPQHF.

This clone was picked up one time. The rearrangement uses TRBV7-2 and TRBJ2-7; 9 bases match TRBD1. The CDR3 sequence is 16 residues long. The V gene end was trimmed by 3 bases and the J gene end by 1 base; junction bases not matched to a gene: 7. Germline CDR1 and CDR2: SGHTA and FQGNSA. The CDR3 spells CASSLGGTGFSYEQYF. The CDR3 DNA sequence: TGTGCCAGCAGCTTGGGGGGGACAGGGTTTTCCTACGAGCAGTACTTC.

This clone was observed a few times. This chain connects TRBV19 to TRBJ2-7; D is tentatively TRBD1 or TRBD2 (5 bases each). Trimming left V 10 bases short and J 3 bases short, with 19 bases between. Germline loops: CDR1 LNHDA, CDR2 SQIVND (reference sequence). The CDR3 length is 14 residues. CDR3 region: CATSLGTTVYEQYF. CDR3 in DNA: TGTGCCACCTCGTTGGGGACGACGGTCTACGAGCAGTACTTC.

The chain joins TRBV4-1 to TRBJ2-7; TRBD2 matches at 14 bases. The CDR3 is 16 amino acids. Trimming at V came to 3 bases and at J to 3 bases, leaving 4 bases not matched to a gene. Germline V lookup: CDR1 MGHRA, CDR2 YSYEKL. In DNA, the CDR3 is TGCGCCAGCAGCCAGGTCGGGACTAGCGGGGGCTACGAGCAGTACTTC. Amino acid sequence: CASSQVGTSGGYEQYF.

This sequence joins TRBV11-3 and TRBJ2-5; D possibly uses TRBD1 or TRBD2 (5 bases each). CDR1 and CDR2 (germline): SGHNT, YENEEA. Between the trimmed V and J ends, which lost 2 bases and 5 bases, there was a span of 9 bases. This CDR3 has 13 residues. DNA of the CDR3: TGTGCCAGCAGCTTAAGGGGACGCGAGACCCAGTACTTC. Translated: CASSLRGRETQYF.

This clone was seen once. J is TRBJ2-2 and V is TRBV18; D ambiguous. The germline V and J ends were trimmed by 1 base and 6 bases, with 6 bases remaining between them. The V gene's germline CDR1 is KGHSH and CDR2 LQKENI. The length of the CDR3 is 13 residues. CDR3 in amino acids: CASSPQDSGELFF. As DNA, the CDR3 is TGTGCCAGCTCACCACAGGATTCCGGGGAGCTGTTTTTT.

V usage is TRBV7-2 and J usage is TRBJ2-1; the match to TRBD2 covers 13 bases. Germline CDR1 and CDR2: SGHTA and FQGNSA. This CDR3 has 17 residues. Trimming cost V 4 bases and J 4 bases; bases outside gene matches: 7. Here the CDR3 reads CASSSTSGRARYNEQFF. CDR3 DNA: TGTGCCAGCAGCTCCACTAGCGGGAGGGCGCGGTACAATGAGCAGTTCTTC.

V usage is TRBV4-1 and J usage is TRBJ2-1; TRBD2 matches at 8 bases. Looked up from germline, CDR1 is MGHRA and CDR2 is YSYEKL. V lost 4 bases, J lost 4 bases, and 12 bases stayed unmatched. The CDR3 extends over 17 amino acids. The CDR3 region has the DNA TGCGCCAGCAGCCTCCGAGAAGAAGCTAGCGGGTACAATGAGCAGTTCTTC. Amino acid sequence: CASSLREEASGYNEQFF.

This clone was seen once. The chain is built from TRBV27 and TRBJ1-6, with 10 bases that match TRBD1. Germline CDR1 reads MNHEY; CDR2 reads SMNVEV (reference sequence). The V gene end was trimmed by 7 bases and the J gene end by 2 bases; junction bases not matched to a gene: 5. The CDR3 length is 16 residues. The DNA for the CDR3 is TGTGCCAGCAAAGACAGGGGGCTCGCCTATAATTCACCCCTCCACTTT. Encoded protein: CASKDRGLAYNSPLHF.

CDR3 amino acids: CSEGETGGGVDTQYF. CDR3 DNA: TGCAGCGAAGGAGAGACAGGGGGTGGGGTAGATACGCAGTATTTT. J is TRBJ2-3 and V is TRBV29-1; 9 bases are shared with TRBD1. The CDR3 runs 15 residues. The V gene's germline CDR1 is SQVTM and CDR2 ANQGSEA. V lost 7 bases and J lost 5; bases outside the gene matches: 13.

V and J are TRBV9 and TRBJ2-3; perhaps TRBD1 as D (6 bases). From germline, CDR1 is SGDLS and CDR2 YYNGEE. There are 15 residues in the CDR3. V lost 0 bases to trimming and J lost 5 bases, with 13 bases between them. The DNA for the CDR3 is TGTGCCAGCAGCGTAGCAACAGGGTCCGTAGATACGCAGTATTTT. Amino acids: CASSVATGSVDTQYF.

This clone was picked up a small number of times. The chain couples TRBV7-7 to TRBJ2-5; D uncertain. The germline CDR1 and CDR2 sequences are SSHAT and FNYEAQ (reference sequence). V was pared by 0 bases and J by 5 bases, with 7 bases between. The CDR3 sequence is 13 residues long. Written as DNA, the CDR3 is TGTGCCAGCAGCTTAGCAGGGATGGAGACCCAGTACTTC. Translated, it gives CASSLAGMETQYF. Full variable domain (missing parts from reference TRBV7-7 and TRBJ2-5): GAGVSQSPRYKVTKRGQDVTLRCDPISSHATLYWYQQALGQGPEFLTYFNYEAQPDKSGLPSDRFSAERPEGSISTLTIQRTEQRDSAMYRCASSLAGMETQYFGPGTRLLVL.

This rearrangement joins TRBV28 to TRBJ2-5, with TRBD2 matching 10 bases. CDR3 size: 16 residues. Germline V gene sequence: CDR1 MDHEN, CDR2 SYDVKM. The V segment lost 6 bases and the J segment 4 bases; nucleotides outside the gene matches: 11. CDR3 DNA: TGTGCCAGCAGCCGAGGAACTAGCGGGAATCTAGAGACCCAGTACTTC. Translation gives CASSRGTSGNLETQYF.